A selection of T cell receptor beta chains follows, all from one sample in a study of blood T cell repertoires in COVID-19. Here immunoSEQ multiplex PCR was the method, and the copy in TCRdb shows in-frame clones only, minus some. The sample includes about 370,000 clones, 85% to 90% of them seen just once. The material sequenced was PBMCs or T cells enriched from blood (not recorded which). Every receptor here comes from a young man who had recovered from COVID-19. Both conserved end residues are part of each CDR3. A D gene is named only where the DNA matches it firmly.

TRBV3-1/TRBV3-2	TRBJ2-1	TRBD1	TGTGCCAGCAGCCAAACCGGGACAGGGAACTACAATGAGCAGTTCTTC	CASSQTGTGNYNEQFF
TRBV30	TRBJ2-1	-	TGTGCCTGGAGTCCCGCCGGGGTGGGTCACAATGAGCAGTTCTTC	CAWSPAGVGHNEQFF
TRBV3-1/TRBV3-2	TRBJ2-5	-	TGTGCCAGCAGCCAACTTTATGGAGGAGCAGAGACCCAGTACTTC	CASSQLYGGAETQYF
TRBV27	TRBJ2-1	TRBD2	TGTGCCAGCAGTTCCATCCTCCGACTAGCGGGGCAAGATGAGCAGTTCTTC	CASSSILRLAGQDEQFF
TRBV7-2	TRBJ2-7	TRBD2	TGTGCCAGCAGCCCCTGGGGTACTAGCGGAGCCTCCTCCTACGAGCAGTACTTC	CASSPWGTSGASSYEQYF
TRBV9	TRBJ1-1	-	TGTGCCAGCAGCTCCGAACCAGGGGTTTTCACTGAAGCTTTCTTT	CASSSEPGVFTEAFF
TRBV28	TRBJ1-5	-	TGTGCCAGCAGTTTACTACAGGGAAATCAGCCCCAGCATTTT	CASSLLQGNQPQHF
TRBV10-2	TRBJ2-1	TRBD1	TGCGCCAGCTGTTACGGGACAGGGGGCTGGAATGAGCAGTTCTTC	CASCYGTGGWNEQFF
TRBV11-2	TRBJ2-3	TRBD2	TGTGCCAGCAGCTTGGGACTAGCGGGAGTAAAAGATACGCAGTATTTT	CASSLGLAGVKDTQYF
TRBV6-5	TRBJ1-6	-	TGTGCCAGCAGTAGTCAGGGGCCGGGGAATTCACCCCTCCACTTT	CASSSQGPGNSPLHF
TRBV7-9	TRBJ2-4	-	TGTGCCAGCAGCTCGAATAGCGCACTAGCCAAAAACATTCAGTACTTC	CASSSNSALAKNIQYF
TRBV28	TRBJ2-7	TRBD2	TGTGCCAGCCGAACTAGCGGTCCCTACGAGCAGTACTTC	CASRTSGPYEQYF
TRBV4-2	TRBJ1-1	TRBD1	TGTGCCAGCAGCCAAGCCTCAGGGGGCCGGAACACTGAAGCTTTCTTT	CASSQASGGRNTEAFF
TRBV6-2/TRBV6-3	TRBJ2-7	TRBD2	TGTGCCAGCAGTTACGTCGGACTAGCGGATTACGAGCAGTACTTC	CASSYVGLADYEQYF
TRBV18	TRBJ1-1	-	TGTGCCAGCTCACCACCCCAGGGTACCAATTCGGGCACTGAAGCTTTCTTT	CASSPPQGTNSGTEAFF
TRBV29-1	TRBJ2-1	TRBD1	TGCAGCGTTGAAATCGCGGACAGGTTTTACTCCTACAATGAGCAGTTCTTC	CSVEIADRFYSYNEQFF
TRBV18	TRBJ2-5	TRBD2	TGTGCCAGCTCACCGAGGACTAGCGGGCAAGAGACCCAGTACTTC	CASSPRTSGQETQYF
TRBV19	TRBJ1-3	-	TGTGCCAGTAGCATAAGGGACTCCACCGGAAACACCATATATTTT	CASSIRDSTGNTIYF
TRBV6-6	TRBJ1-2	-	TGTGCCAGCGCCTTAGTCGGACAGCACTATGGCTACACCTTC	CASALVGQHYGYTF
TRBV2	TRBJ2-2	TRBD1	TGTGCCAGCAGTAGACAGGGAGTCGGGGAGCTGTTTTTT	CASSRQGVGELFF
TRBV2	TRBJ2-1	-	TGTGCCAGCCGCGGATACAATGAGCAGTTCTTC	CASRGYNEQFF
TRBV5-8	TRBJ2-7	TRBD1	TGTGCCAGCAGCCCCCCGGGACAGGGATCCTACGAGCAGTACTTC	CASSPPGQGSYEQYF
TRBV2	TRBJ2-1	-	TGTGCCAGCAGCTATGAGGGAGAGGCCTACAATGAGCAGTTCTTC	CASSYEGEAYNEQFF